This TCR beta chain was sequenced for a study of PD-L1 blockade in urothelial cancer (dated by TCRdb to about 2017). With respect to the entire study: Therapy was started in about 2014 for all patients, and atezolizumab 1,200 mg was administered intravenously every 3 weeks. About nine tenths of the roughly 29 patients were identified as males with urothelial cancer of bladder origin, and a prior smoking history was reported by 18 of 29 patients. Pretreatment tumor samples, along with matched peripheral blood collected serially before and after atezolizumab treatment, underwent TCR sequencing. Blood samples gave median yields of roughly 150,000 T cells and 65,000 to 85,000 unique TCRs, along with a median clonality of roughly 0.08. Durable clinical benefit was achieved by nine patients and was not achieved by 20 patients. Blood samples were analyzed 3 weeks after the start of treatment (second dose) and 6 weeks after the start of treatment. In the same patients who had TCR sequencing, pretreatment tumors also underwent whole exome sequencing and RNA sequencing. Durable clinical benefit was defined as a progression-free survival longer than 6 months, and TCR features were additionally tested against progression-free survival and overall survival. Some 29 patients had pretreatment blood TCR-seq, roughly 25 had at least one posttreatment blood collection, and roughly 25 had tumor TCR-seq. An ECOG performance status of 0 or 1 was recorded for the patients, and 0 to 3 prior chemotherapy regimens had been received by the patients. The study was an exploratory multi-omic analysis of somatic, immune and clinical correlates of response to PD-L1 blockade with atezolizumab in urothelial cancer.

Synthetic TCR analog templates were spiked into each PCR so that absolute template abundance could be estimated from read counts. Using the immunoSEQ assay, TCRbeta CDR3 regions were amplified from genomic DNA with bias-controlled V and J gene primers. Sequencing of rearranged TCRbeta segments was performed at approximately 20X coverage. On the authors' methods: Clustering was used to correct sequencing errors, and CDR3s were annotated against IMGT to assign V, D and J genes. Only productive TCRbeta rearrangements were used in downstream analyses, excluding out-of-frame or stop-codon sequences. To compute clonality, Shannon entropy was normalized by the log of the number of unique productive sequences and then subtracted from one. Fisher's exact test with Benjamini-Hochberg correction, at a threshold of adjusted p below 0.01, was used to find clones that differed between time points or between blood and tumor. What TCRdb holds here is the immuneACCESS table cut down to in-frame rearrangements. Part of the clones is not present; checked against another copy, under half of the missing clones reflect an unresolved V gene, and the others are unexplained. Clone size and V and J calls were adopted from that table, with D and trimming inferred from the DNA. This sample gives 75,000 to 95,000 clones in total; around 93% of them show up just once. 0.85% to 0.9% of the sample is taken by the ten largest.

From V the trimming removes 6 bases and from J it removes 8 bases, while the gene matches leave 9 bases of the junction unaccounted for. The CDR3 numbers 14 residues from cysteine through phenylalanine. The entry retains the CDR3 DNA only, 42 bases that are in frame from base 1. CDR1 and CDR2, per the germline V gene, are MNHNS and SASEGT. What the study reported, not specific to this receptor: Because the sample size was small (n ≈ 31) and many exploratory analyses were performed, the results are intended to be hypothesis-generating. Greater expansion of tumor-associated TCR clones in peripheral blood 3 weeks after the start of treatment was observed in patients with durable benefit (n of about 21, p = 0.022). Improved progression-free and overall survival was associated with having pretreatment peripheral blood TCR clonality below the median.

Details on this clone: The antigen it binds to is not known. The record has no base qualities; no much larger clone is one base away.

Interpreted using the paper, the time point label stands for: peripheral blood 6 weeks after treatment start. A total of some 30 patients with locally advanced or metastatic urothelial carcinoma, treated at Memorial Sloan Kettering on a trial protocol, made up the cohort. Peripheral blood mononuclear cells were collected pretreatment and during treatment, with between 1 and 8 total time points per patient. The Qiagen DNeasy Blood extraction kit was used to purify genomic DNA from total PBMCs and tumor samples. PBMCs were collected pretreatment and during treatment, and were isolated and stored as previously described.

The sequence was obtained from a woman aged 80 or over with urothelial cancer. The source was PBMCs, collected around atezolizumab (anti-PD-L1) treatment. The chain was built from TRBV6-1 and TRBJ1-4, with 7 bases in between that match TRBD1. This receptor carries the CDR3 CASRDRVGREKLFF. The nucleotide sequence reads TGTGCCAGCAGAGACAGGGTTGGACGCGAAAAACTGTTTTTT.